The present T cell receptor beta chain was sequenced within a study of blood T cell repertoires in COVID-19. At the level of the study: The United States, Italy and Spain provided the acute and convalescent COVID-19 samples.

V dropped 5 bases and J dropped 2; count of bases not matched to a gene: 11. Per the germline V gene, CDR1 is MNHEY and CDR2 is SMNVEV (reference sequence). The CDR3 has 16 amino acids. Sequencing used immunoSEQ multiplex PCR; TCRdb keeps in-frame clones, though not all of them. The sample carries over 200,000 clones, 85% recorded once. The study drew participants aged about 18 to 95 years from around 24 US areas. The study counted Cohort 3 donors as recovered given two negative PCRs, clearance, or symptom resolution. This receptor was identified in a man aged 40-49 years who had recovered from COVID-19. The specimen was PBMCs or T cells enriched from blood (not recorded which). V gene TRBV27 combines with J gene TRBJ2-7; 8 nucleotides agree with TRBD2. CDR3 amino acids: CASSPQLAEVAYEQYF. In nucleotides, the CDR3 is TGTGCCAGCAGTCCACAACTAGCGGAGGTGGCCTACGAGCAGTACTTC.